This T cell receptor beta chain was sequenced during a study of blood T cell repertoires in COVID-19. Overall study: The United States, Italy and Spain provided the acute and convalescent COVID-19 samples.

Data came from immunoSEQ multiplex PCR; TCRdb stores just in-frame clones and leaves some out. The data contain 310,000 or so clones, 80% to 95% of them seen just once; the ten biggest clones take up around 1.1%. The CDR3 covers 17 residues. J gave up 6 bases and V 5 bases, and 18 bases lay outside the gene matches. CDR1 is MNHEY, CDR2 SMNVEV, per germline (reference sequence). This receptor was taken from a woman aged 25-40 years who had recovered from COVID-19. Sequenced: PBMCs or T cells enriched from blood (not recorded which). The rearrangement uses TRBV27 and TRBJ2-7; 8 bases map to TRBD2. CDR3 sequence reads: CASSRRVVQRESLEQYF. For the CDR3, the DNA is TGTGCCAGCAGTCGTAGGGTAGTACAGCGGGAGAGTCTCGAGCAGTACTTC.